The 28 T cell receptor beta chains given below trace back to one sample, sequenced in a study of blood T cell repertoires in COVID-19. Repertoires were generated with immunoSEQ multiplex PCR, while TCRdb's copy carries only in-frame clones and drops some. This repertoire shows 300,000 to 400,000 clones, approximately 82% found once; its top ten account for just under 3%. Sequencing was performed on peripheral blood. All receptors derive from a man aged 25-45 years with active or convalescent COVID-19.

The gene calls are TRBV19 and TRBJ2-6; the D is unclear. The germline V gene encodes CDR1 LNHDA and CDR2 SQIVND (reference sequence). Trimming shortened V by 4 bases and J by 1 base, and 11 bases separated the two germline ends. CDR3 size: 16 residues. The CDR3 loop reads CASSTLIRSGANVLTF. The CDR3 nucleotides read TGTGCCAGTAGTACCCTTATTAGATCTGGGGCCAACGTCCTGACTTTC.

This chain uses TRBV30 with TRBJ1-5, with 7 bases matching TRBD1. This CDR3 contains 13 residues. V was clipped by 5 bases and J by 1 base; unmatched bases: 2. CDR1 is GTSNPN and CDR2 is SVGIG in the germline V gene (reference sequence). DNA of the CDR3: TGTGCCTGGTCGACAGGGAGCAATCAGCCCCAGCATTTT. Its translation is CAWSTGSNQPQHF.

J is TRBJ2-1 and V is TRBV7-2; 7 nucleotides line up with TRBD2. Germline CDR1 and CDR2: SGHTA and FQGNSA. Germline trimming cut 4 bases from V and 3 bases from J; bases unmatched to any gene: 9. CDR3 length: 16 amino acids. The chain's CDR3 is CASSSPPTSSYNEQFF. CDR3 nucleotide sequence: TGTGCCAGCAGCTCGCCCCCGACTAGCAGCTACAATGAGCAGTTCTTC.

V and J are TRBV3-1 (or the pseudogene TRBV3-2) and TRBJ2-7, with 8 nucleotides matching TRBD2. J was trimmed by 5 bases and V by 10 bases; bases with no gene match: 10. Germline CDR1 reads LGHDT; CDR2 reads YNNKEL (reference sequence). CDR3 length: 13 amino acids. The CDR3 sequence is CAIQSGRSDEQYF. CDR3 in DNA: TGTGCCATTCAAAGCGGGAGATCGGACGAGCAGTACTTC.

This clone was detected a few times. The V and J genes are TRBV28 and TRBJ1-1; tentatively, D is TRBD1 (5 bases). Germline V gene data show CDR1 as MDHEN and CDR2 as SYDVKM. Trimming took 6 bases from V and 3 from J, leaving 23 bases between them. The CDR3 contains 17 residues. Here the CDR3 DNA reads TGTGCCAGCAGAGGGGTGTCCGTAGGGACTCTTGACACTGAAGCTTTCTTT. This encodes CASRGVSVGTLDTEAFF.

V and J are TRBV5-1 and TRBJ1-4; D unclear. CDR3 length: 15 amino acids. The V gene's germline CDR1 is SGHRS and CDR2 YFSETQ. V lost 4 bases, J lost 5 bases, and 15 bases lay in between. This CDR3 is CASSRSRPGNEKLFF. DNA for the CDR3: TGCGCCAGCAGCCGATCCCGTCCGGGAAATGAAAAACTGTTTTTT.

This clone was counted once. The CDR3 region has the DNA TGTGCCAGCAGCTTACGGACGGGAAATCAGCCCCAGCATTTT. Protein: CASSLRTGNQPQHF. The chain links TRBV7-8 to TRBJ1-5; D unclear. The CDR3 consists of 14 residues. V shed 2 bases and J shed 4 bases, with 9 bases lying between them. Germline loops: CDR1 SGHVS, CDR2 FQNEAQ.

The rearrangement uses TRBV9 and TRBJ2-1, with 10 bases matching TRBD1. Germline CDR1 is SGDLS and CDR2 is YYNGEE. Trimming at V came to 4 bases and at J to 6 bases, leaving 7 bases not matched to a gene. The CDR3 extends over 15 amino acids. CDR3 in DNA: TGTGCCAGCAGCATTAGGGGACAGGGGTTCAATGAGCAGTTCTTC. It encodes CASSIRGQGFNEQFF.

Only one count was recorded for this clone. CDR3 amino acids: CASSYGLAGEVEQFF. The CDR3 DNA sequence: TGTGCCAGCAGTTACGGACTAGCGGGAGAGGTTGAGCAGTTCTTC. This chain uses TRBV11-3 with TRBJ2-1, with 13 bases that match TRBD2. Germline values: CDR1 SGHNT, CDR2 YENEEA. Unmatched junction bases numbered 8, after V lost 6 bases and J lost 9 bases. This CDR3 contains 15 residues.

This rearrangement joins TRBV10-1 to TRBJ1-1; 8 bases are shared with TRBD1. The germline V gene has CDR1 WNHNN and CDR2 SYGVQD (reference sequence). V dropped 0 bases and J dropped 3; count of bases not matched to a gene: 3. The CDR3 spans 15 residues. For the CDR3, the DNA is TGCGCCAGCAGTGAGTCGAAGGGACAGGACACTGAAGCTTTCTTT. Encoded protein: CASSESKGQDTEAFF.

This clone came up a few times. The rearrangement links TRBV21-1 to TRBJ2-1; TRBD2, the table's D call, lacks a check against the DNA. TRBV21-1 is described as a pseudogene. This CDR3 contains 16 residues. The CDR3 spells CASPRLADSSYNEQFF. The CDR3 coding sequence is TGTGCCAGCCCAAGGCTAGCCGATAGCTCCTACAATGAGCAGTTCTTC.

This chain links TRBV28 with TRBJ1-2; D is uncertain. Trimming took off 10 bases at V and 5 bases at J, with 11 bases between the two ends. CDR3 length equals 11 residues. Per the germline V gene, CDR1 is MDHEN and CDR2 is SYDVKM. CDR3 region: CATLKEYGYTF. DNA for the CDR3: TGTGCCACCTTGAAGGAGTATGGCTACACCTTC.

The chain employs TRBV15 and TRBJ1-6; D remains unclear. CDR3 length: 14 residues. The germline gives CDR1 LNHNV, CDR2 YYDKDF (reference sequence). V was shortened by 3 bases and J by 7 bases, with 10 bases between the two germline ends. This chain's CDR3 is CATSSELKNSPLHF. The CDR3 bases are TGTGCCACCAGCAGTGAGTTGAAGAATTCACCCCTCCACTTT.

This chain joins TRBV21-1 and TRBJ2-7; no DNA check was done on the table's D call, TRBD2. TRBV21-1 is noted as a pseudogene. The CDR3 loop spans 17 amino acids. As DNA, the CDR3 is TGTGCCAGCAGCAAAGTTTCGGCGGGAGGTATCTCCTACGAGCAGTACTTC. Protein: CASSKVSAGGISYEQYF.

This clone was counted once. V and J are TRBV11-2 and TRBJ2-7; 10 nucleotides align to TRBD2. After removal of 4 bases from V and 4 bases from J, the junction contained 7 bases not matched to a gene. The CDR3 length is 15 residues. Germline V CDR1 and CDR2: SGHAT, FQNNGV. The CDR3 spells CASSSKSGREYEQYF. The CDR3 bases are TGTGCCAGCAGCTCCAAAAGCGGGAGGGAATACGAGCAGTACTTC.

The gene calls are TRBV4-3 and TRBJ2-3, with TRBD2 identical over 10 bases. CDR3 length: 18 residues. Germline trimming cut 1 base from V and 1 base from J; bases unmatched to any gene: 8. Germline V gene lookup returns CDR1 LGHNA and CDR2 YSLEER. In DNA form, the CDR3 reads TGCGCCAGCAGCCAAGTCCTAGCGGGAGTGCCACGCACAGATACGCAGTATTTT. This sequence encodes CASSQVLAGVPRTDTQYF.

This chain links TRBV20-1 with TRBJ1-1; perhaps TRBD1 as D (6 bases). Germline loops: CDR1 DFQATT, CDR2 SNEGSKA (reference sequence). This CDR3 is built from 11 residues. V lost 6 bases to trimming and J lost 6 bases, with 11 bases between them. CDR3 protein: CSARTVSEAFF. The DNA of the CDR3 is TGCAGTGCCCGGACAGTCTCTGAAGCTTTCTTT.

The chain joins TRBV5-6 to TRBJ2-7, with D possibly TRBD1 on 6 matching bases. The CDR3 is 16 residues long. Trimming took off 4 bases at V and 2 bases at J, with 19 bases between the two ends. Germline CDR1 reads SGHDT; CDR2 reads YYEEEE. The CDR3 reads CASSRPPGQSPYEQYF. The CDR3 DNA reads as TGTGCCAGCAGCCGCCCCCCTGGACAGAGCCCCTACGAGCAGTACTTC.

The chain carries TRBV7-9 and TRBJ2-3; TRBD1 agrees at 9 bases. After removal of 5 bases from V and 3 bases from J, the junction contained 6 bases not matched to a gene. CDR1 SEHNR and CDR2 FQNEAQ come from the germline V gene (reference sequence). This CDR3 is built from 15 residues. CDR3 sequence reads: CASSPGQGGTDTQYF. The CDR3 DNA sequence: TGTGCCAGCAGCCCGGGACAGGGTGGAACAGATACGCAGTATTTT.

The V call is TRBV19, the J call TRBJ1-5; a possible D gene is TRBD1 (6 bases). Germline V gives CDR1 LNHDA, CDR2 SQIVND (reference sequence). This CDR3 has 14 amino acids. V was cut by 3 bases and J by 3 bases, with 9 bases left in between. The CDR3 coding sequence is TGTGCCAGTAGTATTGGGACATTCAATCAGCCCCAGCATTTT. Its translation: CASSIGTFNQPQHF.

This chain uses TRBV6-2 or TRBV6-3 with TRBJ1-6; D not certain. Looked up from germline, CDR1 is MNHEY and CDR2 is SVGEGT. CDR3 size: 16 residues. Trimming took 2 bases from V and 6 from J, leaving 14 bases between them. This chain's CDR3 is CASSYPPGDGNSPLHF. In DNA, the CDR3 is TGTGCCAGCAGTTACCCTCCAGGCGACGGTAATTCACCCCTCCACTTT.

The V gene is TRBV14, the J gene TRBJ2-7, with D hard to call. Germline CDR1 reads SGHDN; CDR2 reads FVKESK. The CDR3 is 13 amino acids. Between the trimmed V and J ends, which lost 0 bases and 5 bases, there was a span of 8 bases. In DNA form, the CDR3 reads TGTGCCAGCAGCCAAGATCATTTCAACGAGCAGTACTTC. As protein: CASSQDHFNEQYF. Full variable domain (rest looked up from reference TRBV14 and TRBJ2-7): EAGVTQFPSHSVIEKGQTVTLRCDPISGHDNLYWYRRVMGKEIKFLLHFVKESKQDESGMPNNRFLAERTGGTYSTLKVQPAELEDSGVYFCASSQDHFNEQYFGPGTRLTVT.

As for this clone: At one end, the junction sequence differs from germline, possibly due to a read error. The J gene is TRBJ2-3, the V gene TRBV6-5, with D possibly being TRBD1 or TRBD2 (5 bases each). The CDR3 extends over 12 amino acids. CDR1 is MNHEY and CDR2 is SVGAGI in the germline V gene. The CDR3 spells CASSNSGSTQYF. The CDR3 DNA is TGTGCCAGCAGTAACTCAGGGAGTACGCAGTATTTT.

V is TRBV6-6 and J is TRBJ1-3; no firm D call. Trimming cost V 0 bases and J 4 bases, with 13 bases left between them. This CDR3 comprises 16 residues. Germline CDR1 is MNHNY and CDR2 is SVGAGI (reference sequence). CDR3 nucleotide sequence: TGTGCCAGCAGTTACTCGAACGGTGGCGGGGGAAACACCATATATTTT. Protein product: CASSYSNGGGGNTIYF.

J is TRBJ2-3 and V is TRBV5-4; the match to TRBD2 covers 9 bases. This CDR3 has 15 residues. Losses at the gene ends were 3 bases for V and 2 bases for J; bases not matched to a gene: 4. Germline V gene sequence: CDR1 SGHNT, CDR2 YYREEE (reference sequence). The CDR3 DNA sequence: TGTGCCAGCAGCTCCGGACTAGCGACCACAGATACGCAGTATTTT. Protein: CASSSGLATTDTQYF.

The CDR3 DNA follows: TGTGCCAGCACCAATGGACAGAACTATCTTGAAGCTTTCTTT. This encodes CASTNGQNYLEAFF. The V gene is TRBV5-4, the J gene TRBJ1-1, with a possible D match to TRBD1 (6 bases). Trimming shortened V by 6 bases and J by 7 bases, and 19 bases separated the two germline ends. This CDR3 has 14 residues. Germline V lookup: CDR1 SGHNT, CDR2 YYREEE (reference sequence).

The genes are TRBV18 and TRBJ2-3, with D unresolved. Deletions cut 3 bases from V and 2 bases from J, with 9 bases between. Looked up from germline, CDR1 is KGHSH and CDR2 is LQKENI. This CDR3 has 14 amino acids. The CDR3 nucleotides read TGTGCCAGCTCACCGGCAGGTATCACAGATACGCAGTATTTT. It translates to CASSPAGITDTQYF. Full variable domain (remainder filled in from reference TRBV18 and TRBJ2-3): NAGVMQNPRHLVRRRGQEARLRCSPMKGHSHVYWYRQLPEEGLKFMVYLQKENIIDESGMPKERFSAEFPKEGPSILRIQQVVRGDSAAYFCASSPAGITDTQYFGPGTRLTVL.

This clone was observed once. V is TRBV6-6 and J is TRBJ1-4; D possibly corresponds to TRBD1 (6 bases). The germline V and J ends were trimmed by 6 bases and 13 bases, with 15 bases remaining between them. CDR3 length equals 12 residues. Germline CDR1 and CDR2: MNHNY and SVGAGI (reference sequence). The CDR3 region is CASREGDKLLFF. The CDR3 DNA sequence: TGTGCCAGCAGAGAAGGGGACAAATTACTGTTTTTT.